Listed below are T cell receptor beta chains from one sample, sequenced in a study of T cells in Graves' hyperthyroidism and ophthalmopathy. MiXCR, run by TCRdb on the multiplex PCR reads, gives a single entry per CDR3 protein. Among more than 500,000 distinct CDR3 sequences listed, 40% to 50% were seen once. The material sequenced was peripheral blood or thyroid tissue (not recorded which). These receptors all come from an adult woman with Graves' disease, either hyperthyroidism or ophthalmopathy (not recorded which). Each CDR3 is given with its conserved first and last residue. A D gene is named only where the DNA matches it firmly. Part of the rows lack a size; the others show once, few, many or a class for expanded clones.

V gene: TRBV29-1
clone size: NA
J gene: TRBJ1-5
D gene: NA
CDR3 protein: CSVKKDNQPQHF
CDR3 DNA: TGCAGCGTTAAAAAGGACAATCAGCCCCAGCATTTT

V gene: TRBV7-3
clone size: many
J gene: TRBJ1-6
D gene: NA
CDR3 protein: CASSLNAGENSPLHF
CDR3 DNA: TGTGCCAGCAGCTTAAATGCAGGGGAGAATTCACCCCTCCACTTT

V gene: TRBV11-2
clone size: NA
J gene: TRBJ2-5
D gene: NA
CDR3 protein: CACSASGGVETQYF
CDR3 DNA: TGTGCCTGCAGTGCTTCAGGGGGGGTGGAGACCCAGTACTTC

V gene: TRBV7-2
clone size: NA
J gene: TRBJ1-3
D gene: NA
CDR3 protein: CASSPSDSSGNTIYF
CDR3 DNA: TGTGCCAGCAGCCCCAGTGACTCCTCTGGAAACACCATATATTTT

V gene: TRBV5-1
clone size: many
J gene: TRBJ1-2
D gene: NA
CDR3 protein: CASSLEVTPAGGGYTF
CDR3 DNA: TGCGCCAGCAGCTTGGAAGTGACCCCCGCGGGAGGTGGCTACACCTTC

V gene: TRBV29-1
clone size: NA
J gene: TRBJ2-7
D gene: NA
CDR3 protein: CSVEDGSSGSYEQYF
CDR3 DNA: TGCAGCGTTGAAGATGGTAGTAGCGGCTCCTACGAGCAGTACTTC

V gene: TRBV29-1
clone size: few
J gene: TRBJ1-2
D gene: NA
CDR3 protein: CSVLRSDYGYTF
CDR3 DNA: TGCAGCGTTTTACGGTCGGACTATGGCTACACCTTC

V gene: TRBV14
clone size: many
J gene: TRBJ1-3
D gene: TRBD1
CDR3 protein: CASSPNQGDSGNTIYF
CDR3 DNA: TGTGCCAGCAGCCCTAACCAGGGGGACTCTGGAAACACCATATATTTT

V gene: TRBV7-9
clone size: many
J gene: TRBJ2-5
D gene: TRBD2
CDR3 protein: CASSTSGSQETQYF
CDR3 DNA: TGTGCCAGCAGCACTAGCGGGAGCCAAGAGACCCAGTACTTC

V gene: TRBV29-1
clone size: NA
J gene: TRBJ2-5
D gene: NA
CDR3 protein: CSVEKRRVETQYF
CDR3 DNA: TGCAGCGTTGAGAAGAGGCGTGTGGAGACCCAGTACTTC

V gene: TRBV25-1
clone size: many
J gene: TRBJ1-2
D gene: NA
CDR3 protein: CASSELTENYGYTF
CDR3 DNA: TGTGCCAGCAGTGAATTGACGGAGAACTATGGCTACACCTTC

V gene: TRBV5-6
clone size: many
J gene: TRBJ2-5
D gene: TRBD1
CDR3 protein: CASSLSTGGETQYF
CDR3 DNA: TGTGCCAGCAGCTTGAGCACAGGGGGAGAGACCCAGTACTTC

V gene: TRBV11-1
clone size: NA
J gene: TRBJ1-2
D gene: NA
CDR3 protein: CASGRSQGQSFGGYTF
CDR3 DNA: TGTGCCAGCGGCAGGTCCCAAGGACAGTCCTTCGGTGGCTACACCTTC

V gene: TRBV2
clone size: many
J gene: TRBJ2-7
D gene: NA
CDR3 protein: CASSERTVYEQYF
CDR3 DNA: TGTGCCAGCAGTGAAAGGACAGTCTACGAGCAGTACTTC

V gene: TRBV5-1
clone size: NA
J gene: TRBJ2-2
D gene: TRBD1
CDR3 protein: CASSPTPGQAVFF
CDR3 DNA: TGCGCCAGCAGCCCTACACCGGGACAGGCGGTGTTTTTT

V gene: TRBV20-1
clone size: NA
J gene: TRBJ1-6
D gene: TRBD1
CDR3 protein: CSAMDRVGGNSPLHF
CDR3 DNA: TGCAGTGCTATGGACAGGGTAGGGGGTAATTCACCCCTCCACTTT

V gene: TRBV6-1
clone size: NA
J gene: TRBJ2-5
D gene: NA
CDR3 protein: CASRLTRQETQYF
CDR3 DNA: TGTGCCAGCAGGCTCACAAGGCAAGAGACCCAGTACTTC

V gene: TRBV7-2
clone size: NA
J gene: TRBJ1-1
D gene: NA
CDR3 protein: CASSENWDGNTEAFF
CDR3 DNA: TGTGCCAGCAGTGAAAATTGGGATGGGAACACTGAAGCTTTCTTT

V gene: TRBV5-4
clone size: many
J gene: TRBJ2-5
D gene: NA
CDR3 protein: CASSLDHGETQYF
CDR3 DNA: TGTGCCAGCAGCTTGGACCACGGGGAGACCCAGTACTTC

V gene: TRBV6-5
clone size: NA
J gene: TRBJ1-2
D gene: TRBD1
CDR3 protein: CASSFRTGGRYGYTF
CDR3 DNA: TGTGCCAGCAGTTTTAGGACAGGGGGCAGATATGGCTACACCTTC

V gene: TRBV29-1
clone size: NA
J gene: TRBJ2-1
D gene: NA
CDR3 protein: CSVEPGYYNEQFF
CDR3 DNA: TGCAGCGTCGAACCGGGATACTACAATGAGCAGTTCTTC

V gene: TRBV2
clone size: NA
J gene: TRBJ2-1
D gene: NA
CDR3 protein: CASSDGLSNEQFF
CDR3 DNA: TGTGCCAGCAGTGACGGACTGTCCAATGAGCAGTTCTTC

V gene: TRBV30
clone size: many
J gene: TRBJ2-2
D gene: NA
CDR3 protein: CAWSVVAGELFF
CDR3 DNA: TGTGCCTGGAGTGTTGTGGCCGGGGAGCTGTTTTTT

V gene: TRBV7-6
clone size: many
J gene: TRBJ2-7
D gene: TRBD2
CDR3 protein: CASSALYLAGSYEQYF
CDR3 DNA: TGTGCCAGCAGCGCGCTTTATCTAGCGGGTTCCTACGAGCAGTACTTC

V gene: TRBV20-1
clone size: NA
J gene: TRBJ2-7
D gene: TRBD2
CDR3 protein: CSAPTGAGGVYEQYF
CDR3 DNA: TGCAGTGCTCCGACCGGGGCGGGAGGTGTTTACGAGCAGTACTTC

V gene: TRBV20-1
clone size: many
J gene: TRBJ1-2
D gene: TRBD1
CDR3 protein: CSARVPGQNYGYTF
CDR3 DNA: TGCAGTGCTAGAGTACCGGGACAGAACTATGGCTACACCTTC

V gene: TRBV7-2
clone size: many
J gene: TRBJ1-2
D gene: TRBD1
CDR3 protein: CASSYDRDYGYTF
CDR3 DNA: TGTGCCAGCAGCTACGACAGGGACTATGGCTACACCTTC

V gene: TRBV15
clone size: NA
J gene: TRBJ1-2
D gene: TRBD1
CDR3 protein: CATSRVFPVEQGARGNYGYTF
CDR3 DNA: TGTGCCACCAGCAGAGTATTTCCGGTGGAACAGGGGGCGCGGGGGAACTATGGCTACACCTTC

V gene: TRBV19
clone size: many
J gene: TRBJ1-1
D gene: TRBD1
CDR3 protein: CASSKTGRLEAFF
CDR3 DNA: TGTGCCAGTAGTAAGACAGGGCGGCTAGAAGCTTTCTTT

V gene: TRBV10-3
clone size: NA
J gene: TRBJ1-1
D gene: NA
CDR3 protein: CAIRGDIYYTEAFF
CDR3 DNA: TGTGCCATCAGGGGGGACATTTACTACACTGAAGCTTTCTTT

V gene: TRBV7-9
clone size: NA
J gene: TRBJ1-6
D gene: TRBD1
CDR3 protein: CASSHRDRGSSPLHF
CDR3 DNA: TGTGCCAGCAGCCACCGGGACAGGGGCAGCTCACCCCTCCACTTT

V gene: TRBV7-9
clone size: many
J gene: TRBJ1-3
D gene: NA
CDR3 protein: CASSLREDSGNTIYF
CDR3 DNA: TGTGCCAGCAGCTTACGAGAAGATTCTGGAAACACCATATATTTT

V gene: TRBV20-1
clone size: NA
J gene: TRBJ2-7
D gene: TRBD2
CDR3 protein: CSARKTPGGPNEQYF
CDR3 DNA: TGCAGTGCTAGGAAGACTCCGGGAGGGCCGAACGAGCAGTACTTC

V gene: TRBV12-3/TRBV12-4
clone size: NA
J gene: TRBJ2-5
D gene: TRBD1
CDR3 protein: CASSPLDRGQETQYF
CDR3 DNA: TGTGCCAGCAGTCCCCTAGACAGGGGGCAAGAGACCCAGTACTTC

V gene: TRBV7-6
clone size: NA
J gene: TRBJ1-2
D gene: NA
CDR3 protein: CASSLGPGGIPNYGYTF
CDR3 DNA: TGTGCCAGCAGCTTAGGCCCGGGCGGAATTCCTAACTATGGCTACACCTTC

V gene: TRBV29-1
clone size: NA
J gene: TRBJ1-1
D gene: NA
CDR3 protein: CSVNRGTLNTEAFF
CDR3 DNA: TGCAGCGTAAACCGAGGTACCTTGAACACTGAAGCTTTCTTT

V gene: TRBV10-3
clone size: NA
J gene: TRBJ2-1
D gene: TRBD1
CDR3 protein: CAISRQGNNEQFF
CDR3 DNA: TGTGCCATCAGCCGACAGGGGAACAATGAGCAGTTCTTC

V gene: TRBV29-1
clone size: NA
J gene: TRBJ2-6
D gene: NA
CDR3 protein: CSASGANVLTF
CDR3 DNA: TGCAGCGCCTCCGGGGCCAACGTCCTGACTTTC

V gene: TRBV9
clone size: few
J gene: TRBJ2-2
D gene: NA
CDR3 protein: CASSRMAGELFF
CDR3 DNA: TGTGCCAGCAGTCGAATGGCCGGGGAGCTGTTTTTT

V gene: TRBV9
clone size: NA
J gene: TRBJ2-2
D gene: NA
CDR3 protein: CASSVGGANTGELFF
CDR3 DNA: TGTGCCAGCAGCGTAGGTGGAGCGAACACCGGGGAGCTGTTTTTT

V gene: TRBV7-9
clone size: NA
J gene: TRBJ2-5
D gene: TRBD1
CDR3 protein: CASSWPPGQGQETQYF
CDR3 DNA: TGTGCCAGCAGCTGGCCACCGGGACAGGGACAAGAGACCCAGTACTTC

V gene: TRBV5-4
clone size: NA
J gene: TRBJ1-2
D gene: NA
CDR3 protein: CASSPPTGSIYGYTF
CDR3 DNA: TGTGCCAGCAGCCCTCCAACGGGGTCGATCTATGGCTACACCTTC

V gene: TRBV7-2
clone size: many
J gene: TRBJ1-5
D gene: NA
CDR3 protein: CASSPPAGSQPQHF
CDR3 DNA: TGTGCCAGCAGCCCACCGGCGGGTAGTCAGCCCCAGCATTTT

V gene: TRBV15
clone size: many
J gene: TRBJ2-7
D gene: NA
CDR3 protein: CATGTGKASYEQYF
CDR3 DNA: TGTGCCACCGGAACAGGGAAGGCGTCCTACGAGCAGTACTTC

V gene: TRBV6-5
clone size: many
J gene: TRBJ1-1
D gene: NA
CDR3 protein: CASSGGHMNTEAFF
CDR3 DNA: TGTGCCAGCAGTGGGGGACATATGAACACTGAAGCTTTCTTT

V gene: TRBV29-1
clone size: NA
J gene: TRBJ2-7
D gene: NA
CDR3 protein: CSVERQGPHEQYF
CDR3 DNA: TGCAGCGTTGAAAGGCAGGGGCCCCACGAGCAGTACTTC

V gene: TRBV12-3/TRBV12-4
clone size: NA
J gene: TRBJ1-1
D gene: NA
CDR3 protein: CATQEGHTEAFF
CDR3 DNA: TGTGCCACCCAGGAGGGCCATACTGAAGCTTTCTTT

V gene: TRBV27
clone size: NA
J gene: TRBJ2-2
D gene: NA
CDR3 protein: CASSSYDWGGTGELFF
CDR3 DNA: TGTGCCAGCAGCTCGTATGATTGGGGAGGAACCGGGGAGCTGTTTTTT

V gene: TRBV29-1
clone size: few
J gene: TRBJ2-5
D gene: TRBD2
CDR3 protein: CSVETGGETQYF
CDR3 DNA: TGCAGCGTGGAGACGGGAGGAGAGACCCAGTACTTC

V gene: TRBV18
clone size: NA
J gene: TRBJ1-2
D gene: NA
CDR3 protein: CASSPYPGRYYGYTF
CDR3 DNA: TGTGCCAGCTCACCGTATCCAGGGCGATATTATGGCTACACCTTC

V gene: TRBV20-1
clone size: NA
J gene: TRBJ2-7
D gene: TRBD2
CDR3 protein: CSATHLASGGTSYEQYF
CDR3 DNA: TGCAGTGCTACCCACCTGGCGAGCGGGGGAACTTCCTACGAGCAGTACTTC

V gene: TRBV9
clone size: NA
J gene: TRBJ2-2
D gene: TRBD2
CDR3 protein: CASSPGGGGPRELFF
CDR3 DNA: TGTGCCAGCAGCCCGGGGGGGGGAGGGCCGAGGGAGCTGTTTTTT

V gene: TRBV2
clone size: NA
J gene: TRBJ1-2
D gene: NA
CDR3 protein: CASSEAGGASHGYAF
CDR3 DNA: TGTGCCAGCAGTGAAGCGGGGGGCGCGAGCCATGGCTACGCCTTC